The 23 T cell receptor beta chains presented below share a single source sample, sequenced in a study of cytomegalovirus exposure and HLA in healthy donors. The PCR ran on 60 Vbeta and 13 Jbeta primers. TCRdb's table, derived via immunoSEQ multiplex PCR, lists solely in-frame clones and lacks some. The sample records about 160,000 clones, 80% to 85% being singletons. Sequences were obtained from PBMCs. The receptors were gathered from a young man in good health and CMV-seronegative.

The V and J genes are TRBV27 and TRBJ2-1; D may be TRBD2 (6 bases). Looked up from germline, CDR1 is MNHEY and CDR2 is SMNVEV (reference sequence). The CDR3 loop spans 15 amino acids. Trimming shortened V by 2 bases and J by 3 bases, and 11 bases separated the two germline ends. CDR3 coding DNA: TGTGCCAGCAGTTTAGGGGGGTGGGGCTACAATGAGCAGTTCTTC. It yields the protein CASSLGGWGYNEQFF.

This chain connects TRBV13 to TRBJ2-7; TRBD2 might be the D (6 bases). Trimming took 5 bases from V and 0 from J, leaving 14 bases between them. Germline loops: CDR1 PRHDT, CDR2 FYEKMQ (reference sequence). There are 15 residues in the CDR3. Here the CDR3 reads CASSPGTLSSYEQYF. As DNA, the CDR3 is TGTGCCAGCAGCCCCGGGACTCTGAGCTCCTACGAGCAGTACTTC. The full variable domain, completed using reference TRBV13 and TRBJ2-7, is AAGVIQSPRHLIKEKRETATLKCYPIPRHDTVYWYQQGPGQDPQFLISFYEKMQSDKGSIPDRFSAQQFSDYHSELNMSSLELGDSALYFCASSPGTLSSYEQYFGPGTRLTVT.

V gene TRBV19 combines with J gene TRBJ1-1; 9 bases align to TRBD1. V trimming: 6 bases; J trimming: 0 bases; junction bases outside the gene matches: 14. Germline loops: CDR1 LNHDA, CDR2 SQIVND (reference sequence). This CDR3 region has 18 residues. CDR3 region: CASSPGSGTGILNTEAFF. The CDR3 region has the DNA TGTGCCAGTAGCCCCGGTTCCGGGACAGGGATTTTGAACACTGAAGCTTTCTTT.

The V gene is TRBV18, the J gene TRBJ2-2; 14 bases line up with TRBD2. The germline V gene has CDR1 KGHSH and CDR2 LQKENI. CDR3 length equals 18 residues. V lost 2 bases and J lost 1; bases outside the gene matches: 3. CDR3 loop: CASSPLGLAGVNTGELFF. Here the CDR3 DNA reads TGTGCCAGCTCACCATTGGGACTAGCGGGAGTGAACACCGGGGAGCTGTTTTTT.

The rearrangement uses TRBV15 and TRBJ1-2; a weak D match, TRBD1 (5 bases). V was trimmed by 1 base and J by 4 bases, leaving 19 bases between them. There are 17 residues in the CDR3. From germline, CDR1 is LNHNV and CDR2 YYDKDF (reference sequence). CDR3 sequence reads: CATSRGGTGGSLYGYTF. The DNA for the CDR3 is TGTGCCACCAGCAGAGGAGGCACAGGAGGGTCTCTCTATGGCTACACCTTC.

The rearrangement links TRBV21-1 to TRBJ2-7; TRBD2 is the table's D call and was not checked against the DNA. TRBV21-1 is designated a pseudogene. The CDR3 sequence is 13 residues long. The DNA for the CDR3 is TGTGCCAGCAGCAAAGCGCGGCCCTACGAGCAGTACTTC. Its protein product is CASSKARPYEQYF.

The chain uses TRBV7-8 and TRBJ1-2, with TRBD1 identical over 7 bases. The CDR3 extends over 16 amino acids. The V and J ends lost 3 bases and 5 bases, in that order; junction bases with no gene match: 12. CDR1 is SGHVS, CDR2 FQNEAQ, per germline. This CDR3 is CASSFQSWDSSYGYTF. The CDR3 nucleotides read TGTGCCAGCAGCTTCCAGTCATGGGACAGCTCTTATGGCTACACCTTC.

This rearrangement joins TRBV10-2 to TRBJ2-6; perhaps TRBD1 as D (5 bases). CDR3 length: 16 amino acids. Per the germline V gene, CDR1 is WSHSY and CDR2 is SAAADI. The ends were cut back, 0 bases at V and 0 bases at J, with 6 bases in the middle. The CDR3 here is CASSESQASGANVLTF. CDR3 DNA sequence: TGCGCCAGCAGTGAGTCACAGGCCTCTGGGGCCAACGTCCTGACTTTC.

Only a few counts were recorded for this clone. This sequence joins TRBV5-1 and TRBJ2-4; 10 positions match TRBD2. The CDR3 has 14 residues. CDR1 and CDR2 from the germline V gene are SGHRS and YFSETQ. With V trimmed by 6 bases and J by 8 bases, 8 bases remained unmatched. CDR3: CASNQAGGQDIQYF. CDR3 sequence (DNA): TGCGCCAGCAACCAAGCGGGGGGGCAGGACATTCAGTACTTC.

The gene calls are TRBV19 and TRBJ1-2; 9 positions agree with TRBD1. The CDR3 is 14 residues long. V lost 6 bases to trimming and J lost 4 bases; unmatched junction nucleotides: 6. CDR1 is LNHDA, CDR2 SQIVND, per germline (reference sequence). The CDR3: CASSTRDRVYGYTF. CDR3 DNA: TGTGCCAGTAGCACCCGGGACAGGGTCTATGGCTACACCTTC.

The chain recombines TRBV23-1 with TRBJ2-3; the match to TRBD2 covers 8 bases. TRBV23-1 is flagged as an ORF with uncertain function. The CDR3 is 18 amino acids. Unmatched junction bases numbered 12, after V lost 0 bases and J lost 4 bases. The CDR3 DNA follows: TGCGCCAGCAGTCAATCGGGAAACACCGGGACTAGGTCAGATACGCAGTATTTT. This sequence encodes CASSQSGNTGTRSDTQYF.

The rearrangement joins TRBV6-5 to TRBJ2-1; D gene ambiguous. The germline V gene encodes CDR1 MNHEY and CDR2 SVGAGI. This CDR3 spans 10 amino acids. Trimming cost V 5 bases and J 10 bases, with 6 bases left between them. The CDR3 loop is CASSEAEQFF. The CDR3 region has the DNA TGTGCCAGCAGTGAAGCAGAGCAGTTCTTC.

The V and J genes are TRBV5-4 and TRBJ2-7; 15 nucleotides agree with TRBD2. This CDR3 region has 18 residues. Germline V gene data show CDR1 as SGHNT and CDR2 as YYREEE (reference sequence). With 4 bases clipped from V and 0 bases from J, the junction kept 8 bases outside the gene matches. The CDR3 reads CASSPIGLAGGSSYEQYF. CDR3 DNA sequence: TGTGCCAGCAGCCCCATCGGACTAGCGGGGGGGAGCTCCTACGAGCAGTACTTC.

J is TRBJ2-1 and V is TRBV2, with 7 bases that match TRBD1. V lost 3 bases, J lost 4 bases, and 6 bases stayed unmatched. This CDR3 is 15 amino acids long. Germline V CDR1 and CDR2: SNHLY, FYNNEI. CDR3 DNA sequence: TGTGCCAGCAGTGATAGGGGGCTAGGTTACAATGAGCAGTTCTTC. Its protein product is CASSDRGLGYNEQFF.

This chain connects TRBV30 to TRBJ2-5; 8 nucleotides agree with TRBD2. V gave up 0 bases and J gave up 5 bases; unmatched junction bases: 2. Germline CDR1 and CDR2: GTSNPN and SVGIG (reference sequence). This CDR3 is 13 amino acids long. The CDR3 DNA sequence: TGTGCCTGGAGTGTAAGGACTAGCGAGACCCAGTACTTC. Translating gives CAWSVRTSETQYF.

This clone was found once. The genes are TRBV5-1 and TRBJ1-2; no clear D gene. The CDR3 length is 16 residues. Germline V lookup: CDR1 SGHRS, CDR2 YFSETQ. The germline V and J ends were trimmed by 4 bases and 0 bases, with 16 bases remaining between them. The CDR3 DNA reads TGCGCCAGCAGCCAGGATGTCCAACTCCCTAACTATGGCTACACCTTC. As protein: CASSQDVQLPNYGYTF.

The sample holds one count of this clone. This chain uses TRBV7-8 with TRBJ1-1; D unclear. The CDR3 is 14 amino acids. With 1 base removed from V and 7 bases from J, the gap between germline ends came to 13 bases. Germline V gives CDR1 SGHVS, CDR2 FQNEAQ. For the CDR3, the DNA is TGTGCCAGCAGCTTAGTACCGGGTTCCTTTGAAGCTTTCTTT. The encoded protein is CASSLVPGSFEAFF. The entire variable domain, with the rest obtained from reference TRBV7-8 and TRBJ1-1, is as follows: GAGVSQSPRYKVAKRGQDVALRCDPISGHVSLFWYQQALGQGPEFLTYFQNEAQLDKSGLPSDRFFAERPEGSVSTLKIQRTQQEDSAVYLCASSLVPGSFEAFFGQGTRLTVV.

About this clone itself: Other nucleotide sequences in the sample specify the same CDR3. The chain is built from TRBV4-2 and TRBJ2-7; D might be TRBD1 (6 bases). Trimming took 4 bases from V and 7 from J, leaving 14 bases between them. Looked up from germline, CDR1 is LGHNA and CDR2 is YNFKEQ. This CDR3 region has 13 residues. The CDR3 reads CASSRVDSGEQYF. In DNA, the CDR3 is TGTGCCAGCAGCCGAGTGGACAGCGGAGAGCAGTACTTC.

The chain carries TRBV5-1 and TRBJ1-4; 8 bases fit TRBD1. CDR1 SGHRS and CDR2 YFSETQ come from the germline V gene. With 3 bases clipped from V and 7 bases from J, the junction kept 8 bases outside the gene matches. The CDR3 loop spans 15 amino acids. CDR3 residues: CASSSPDRGSEKLFF. The CDR3 coding sequence is TGCGCCAGCAGCTCCCCTGACAGGGGCTCTGAAAAACTGTTTTTT.

V is TRBV6-5 and J is TRBJ2-7; 7 bases align to TRBD2. CDR3 length equals 14 residues. CDR1 is MNHEY, CDR2 SVGAGI, per germline. V lost 2 bases to trimming and J lost 4 bases; unmatched junction nucleotides: 5. Here the CDR3 DNA reads TGTGCCAGCAGTTACGGCGGGAGCGGGTACGAGCAGTACTTC. Its protein product is CASSYGGSGYEQYF.

The chain links TRBV4-1 to TRBJ2-7; a possible D gene is TRBD1 (6 bases). Germline V gene sequence: CDR1 MGHRA, CDR2 YSYEKL. V dropped 4 bases and J dropped 3 bases, with 16 bases sitting between them. This CDR3 spans 15 amino acids. CDR3 in amino acids: CASSLRTALSYEQYF. The CDR3 nucleotides are TGCGCCAGCAGCCTCCGGACAGCCCTAAGCTACGAGCAGTACTTC.

The chain has TRBV6-1 and TRBJ2-3; D not resolved. V lost 5 bases, J lost 3 bases, and 12 bases lay in between. CDR1 is MNHNS and CDR2 is SASEGT in the germline V gene. The CDR3 is 14 residues long. CDR3 region: CASSKSSWTDTQYF. CDR3 in DNA: TGTGCCAGCAGTAAGAGTTCGTGGACAGATACGCAGTATTTT.

The chain combines TRBV28 with TRBJ2-1; D is uncertain. The CDR3 loop spans 11 amino acids. Looked up from germline, CDR1 is MDHEN and CDR2 is SYDVKM. Trimming pared 1 base from V and 10 bases from J, leaving 5 bases between. The CDR3 is CASSLSREQFF. DNA for the CDR3: TGTGCCAGCAGTTTATCCCGGGAGCAGTTCTTC.